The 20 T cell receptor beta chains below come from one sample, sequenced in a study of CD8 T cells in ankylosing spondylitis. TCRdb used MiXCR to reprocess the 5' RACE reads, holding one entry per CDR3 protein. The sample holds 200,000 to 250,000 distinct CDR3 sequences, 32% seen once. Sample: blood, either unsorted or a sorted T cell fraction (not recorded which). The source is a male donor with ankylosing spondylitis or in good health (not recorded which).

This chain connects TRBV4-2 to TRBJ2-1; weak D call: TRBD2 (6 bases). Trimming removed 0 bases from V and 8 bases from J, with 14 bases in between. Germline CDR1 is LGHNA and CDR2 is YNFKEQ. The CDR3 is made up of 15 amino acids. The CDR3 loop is CASSQEWTKIHEQFF. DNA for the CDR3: TGTGCCAGCAGCCAAGAATGGACTAAGATCCATGAGCAGTTCTTC.

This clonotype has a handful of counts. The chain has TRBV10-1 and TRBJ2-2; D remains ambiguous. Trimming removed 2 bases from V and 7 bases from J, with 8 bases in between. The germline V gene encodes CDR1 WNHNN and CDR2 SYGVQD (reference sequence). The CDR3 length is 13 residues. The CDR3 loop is CASSETRSGELFF. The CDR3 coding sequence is TGCGCCAGCAGTGAGACGCGAAGCGGGGAGCTGTTTTTT.

CDR3 loop: CASRKGLAGSYQETQYF. The CDR3 DNA reads as TGTGCCAGCAGGAAGGGACTAGCGGGGTCGTACCAAGAGACCCAGTACTTC. This chain connects TRBV7-2 to TRBJ2-5, with 13 bases identical to TRBD2. The trim removed 6 bases at V and 0 bases at J, leaving 7 bases unmatched. Germline-derived CDR1 and CDR2 are SGHTA and FQGNSA. The length of the CDR3 is 17 residues.

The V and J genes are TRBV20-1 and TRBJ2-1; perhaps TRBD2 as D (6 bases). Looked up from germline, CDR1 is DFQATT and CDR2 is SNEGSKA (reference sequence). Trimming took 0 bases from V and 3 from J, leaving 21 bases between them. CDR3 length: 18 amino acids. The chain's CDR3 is CSARDEAGTPAFYNEQFF. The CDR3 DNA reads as TGCAGTGCTAGAGATGAGGCGGGGACTCCAGCCTTCTACAATGAGCAGTTCTTC.

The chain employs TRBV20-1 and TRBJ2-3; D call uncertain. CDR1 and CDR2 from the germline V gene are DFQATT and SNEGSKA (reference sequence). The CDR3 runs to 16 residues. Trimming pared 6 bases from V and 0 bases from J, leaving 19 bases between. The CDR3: CSAPRADRWSTDTQYF. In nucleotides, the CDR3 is TGCAGTGCCCCTCGGGCAGATAGATGGAGCACAGATACGCAGTATTTT.

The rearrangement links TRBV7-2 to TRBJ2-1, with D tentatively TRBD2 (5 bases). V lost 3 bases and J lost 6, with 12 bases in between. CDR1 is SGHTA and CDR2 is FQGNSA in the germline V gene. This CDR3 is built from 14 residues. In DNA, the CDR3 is TGTGCCAGCAGCTTCTCCGCCCGGGGCAATGAGCAGTTCTTC. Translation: CASSFSARGNEQFF. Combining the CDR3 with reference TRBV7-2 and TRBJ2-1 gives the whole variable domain GAGVSQSPSNKVTEKGKDVELRCDPISGHTALYWYRQSLGQGLEFLIYFQGNSAPDKSGLPSDRFSAERTGGSVSTLTIQRTQQEDSAVYLCASSFSARGNEQFFGPGTRLTVL.

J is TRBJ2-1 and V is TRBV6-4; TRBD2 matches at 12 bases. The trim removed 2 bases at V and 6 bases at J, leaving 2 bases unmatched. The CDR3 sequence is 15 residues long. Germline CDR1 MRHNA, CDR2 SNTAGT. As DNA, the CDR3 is TGTGCCAGCAGTGACCTAGCGGGGGGGACCAATGAGCAGTTCTTC. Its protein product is CASSDLAGGTNEQFF.

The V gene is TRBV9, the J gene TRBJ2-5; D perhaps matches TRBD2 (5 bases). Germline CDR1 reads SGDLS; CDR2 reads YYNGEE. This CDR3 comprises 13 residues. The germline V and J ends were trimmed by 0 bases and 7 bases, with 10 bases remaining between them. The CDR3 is CASSVESGRTQYF. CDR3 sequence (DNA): TGTGCCAGCAGCGTAGAAAGTGGGAGGACCCAGTACTTC.

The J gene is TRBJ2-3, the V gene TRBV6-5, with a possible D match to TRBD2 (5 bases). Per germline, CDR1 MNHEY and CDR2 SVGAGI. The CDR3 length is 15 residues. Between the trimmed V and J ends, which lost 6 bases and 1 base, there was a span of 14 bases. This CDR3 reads CASSLRGWGTDTQYF. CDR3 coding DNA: TGTGCCAGCAGCTTACGGGGATGGGGCACAGATACGCAGTATTTT.

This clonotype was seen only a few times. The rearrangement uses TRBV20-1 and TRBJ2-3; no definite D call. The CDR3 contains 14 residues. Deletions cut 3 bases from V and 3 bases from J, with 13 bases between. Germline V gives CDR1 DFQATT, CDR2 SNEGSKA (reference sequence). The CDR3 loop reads CSASGPLGTDTQYF. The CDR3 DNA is TGCAGTGCTAGTGGTCCGTTGGGTACAGATACGCAGTATTTT.

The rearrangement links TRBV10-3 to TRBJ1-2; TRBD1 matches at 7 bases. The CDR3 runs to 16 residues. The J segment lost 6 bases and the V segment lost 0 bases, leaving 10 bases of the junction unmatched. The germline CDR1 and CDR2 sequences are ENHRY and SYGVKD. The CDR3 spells CAISESSRQGGNGYTF. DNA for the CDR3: TGTGCCATCAGTGAGTCCTCAAGACAGGGCGGGAATGGCTACACCTTC.

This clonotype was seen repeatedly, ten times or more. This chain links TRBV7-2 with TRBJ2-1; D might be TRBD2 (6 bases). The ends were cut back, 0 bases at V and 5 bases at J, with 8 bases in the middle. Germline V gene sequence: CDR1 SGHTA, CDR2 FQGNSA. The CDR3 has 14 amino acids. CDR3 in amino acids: CASSLAGGHNEQFF. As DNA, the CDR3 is TGTGCCAGCAGCTTAGCGGGGGGTCACAATGAGCAGTTCTTC.

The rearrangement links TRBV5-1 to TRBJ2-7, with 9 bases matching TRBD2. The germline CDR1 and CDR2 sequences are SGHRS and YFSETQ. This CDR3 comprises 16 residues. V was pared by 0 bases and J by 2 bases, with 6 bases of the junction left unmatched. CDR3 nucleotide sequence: TGCGCCAGCAGCTTGGCCCAGACTAGCGGTACCTACGAGCAGTACTTC. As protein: CASSLAQTSGTYEQYF.

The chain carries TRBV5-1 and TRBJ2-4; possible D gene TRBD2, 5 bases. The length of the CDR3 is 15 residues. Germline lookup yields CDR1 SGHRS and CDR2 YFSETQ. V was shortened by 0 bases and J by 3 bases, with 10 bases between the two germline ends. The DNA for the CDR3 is TGCGCCAGCAGCTTGGTAATGGGAGACAAAAACATTCAGTACTTC. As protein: CASSLVMGDKNIQYF.

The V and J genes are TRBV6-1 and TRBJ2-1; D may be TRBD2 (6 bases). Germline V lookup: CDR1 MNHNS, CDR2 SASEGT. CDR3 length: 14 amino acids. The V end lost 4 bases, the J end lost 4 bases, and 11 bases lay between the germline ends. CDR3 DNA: TGTGCCAGCAGTGGGACGGGGGAATACAATGAGCAGTTCTTC. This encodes CASSGTGEYNEQFF.

CDR3 nucleotides: TGTGCCATCAGTGAGGAGGACAGGGAGGGGGAGCAGTACTTC. Translated, it gives CAISEEDREGEQYF. This chain joins TRBV10-3 and TRBJ2-7; D possibly corresponds to TRBD1 (8 bases). CDR3 length equals 14 residues. Trimming cost V 2 bases and J 7 bases, with 15 bases left between them. Germline CDR1 reads ENHRY; CDR2 reads SYGVKD.

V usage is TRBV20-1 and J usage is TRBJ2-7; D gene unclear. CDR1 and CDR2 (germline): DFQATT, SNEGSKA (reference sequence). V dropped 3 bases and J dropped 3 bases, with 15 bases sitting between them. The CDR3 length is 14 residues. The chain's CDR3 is CSARGIVSGYEQYF. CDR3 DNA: TGCAGTGCTAGGGGGATCGTGTCAGGCTACGAGCAGTACTTC.

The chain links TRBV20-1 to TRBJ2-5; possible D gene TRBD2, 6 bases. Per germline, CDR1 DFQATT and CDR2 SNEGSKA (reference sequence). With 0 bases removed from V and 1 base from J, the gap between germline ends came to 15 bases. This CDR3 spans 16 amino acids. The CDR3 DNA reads TGCAGTGCTAGAGATTCGGGGGTCCGGGGCCAAGAGACCCAGTACTTC. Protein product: CSARDSGVRGQETQYF.

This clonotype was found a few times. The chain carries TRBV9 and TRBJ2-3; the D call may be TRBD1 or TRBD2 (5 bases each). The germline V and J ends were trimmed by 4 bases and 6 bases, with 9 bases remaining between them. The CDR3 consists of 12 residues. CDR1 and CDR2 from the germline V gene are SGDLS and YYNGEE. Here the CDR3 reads CASSFREDTQYF. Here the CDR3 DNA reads TGTGCCAGCAGCTTCAGGGAGGATACGCAGTATTTT.

Here the CDR3 DNA reads TGTGCCAGCAGTCGACGGGTCCTTAACTATGGCTACACCTTC. It translates to CASSRRVLNYGYTF. The J gene is TRBJ1-2, the V gene TRBV6-1; D is ambiguous. V gave up 5 bases and J gave up 1 base, with 11 bases separating them. CDR1 is MNHNS, CDR2 SASEGT, per germline. CDR3 length: 14 residues.